The 27 T cell receptor beta chains below were found in one sample sequenced in a study of untreated major depressive disorder. Profiled with immunoSEQ multiplex PCR; TCRdb holds only in-frame clones, not every one. The sample carries roughly 22,000 clones, just under 90% recorded once. The specimen was CD4+ T cells from PBMCs. These receptors were collected from a woman aged 40 to 50 in good health.

Only one count was recorded for this clone. V gene TRBV10-1 combines with J gene TRBJ2-5; 7 nucleotides match TRBD2. The CDR3 sequence is 13 residues long. Germline V gene data show CDR1 as WNHNN and CDR2 as SYGVQD (reference sequence). Trimming at V came to 5 bases and at J to 2 bases, leaving 2 bases not matched to a gene. The CDR3: CASSRGGQETQYF. CDR3 coding DNA: TGCGCCAGCAGTAGGGGAGGGCAAGAGACCCAGTACTTC.

The chain has TRBV28 and TRBJ2-7, with unresolved D. The CDR3 length is 12 residues. Germline CDR1 reads MDHEN; CDR2 reads SYDVKM. Trimming removed 5 bases from V and 0 bases from J, with 5 bases in between. This CDR3 is CASSQLSYEQYF. The CDR3 DNA is TGTGCCAGCAGTCAACTCTCCTACGAGCAGTACTTC.

J is TRBJ2-6 and V is TRBV13; possibly TRBD2 for D (5 bases). CDR3 size: 19 residues. Trimming pared 4 bases from V and 0 bases from J, leaving 19 bases between. Germline CDR1 reads PRHDT; CDR2 reads FYEKMQ (reference sequence). DNA for the CDR3: TGTGCCAGCAGCTCGGGGTCGGCAGGTCACCTCTCTGGGGCCAACGTCCTGACTTTC. Translated: CASSSGSAGHLSGANVLTF. Looking up the rest from reference TRBV13 and TRBJ2-6 gives the full variable domain: AAGVIQSPRHLIKEKRETATLKCYPIPRHDTVYWYQQGPGQDPQFLISFYEKMQSDKGSIPDRFSAQQFSDYHSELNMSSLELGDSALYFCASSSGSAGHLSGANVLTFGAGSRLTVL.

V usage is TRBV28 and J usage is TRBJ2-2; D unresolved. Germline V gene data show CDR1 as MDHEN and CDR2 as SYDVKM. V lost 4 bases and J lost 1, with 13 bases in between. The CDR3 consists of 16 residues. CDR3 coding DNA: TGTGCCAGCAGTTCGCAACGAATTGAGAACACCGGGGAGCTGTTTTTT. It translates to CASSSQRIENTGELFF.

V usage is TRBV7-8 and J usage is TRBJ2-1, with 9 bases fitting TRBD2. CDR1 and CDR2 (germline): SGHVS, FQNEAQ. Unmatched junction bases numbered 8, after V lost 4 bases and J lost 4 bases. The CDR3 loop spans 16 amino acids. The CDR3 region is CASSSAGGGPYNEQFF. In nucleotides, the CDR3 is TGTGCCAGCAGCTCAGCGGGGGGAGGGCCGTACAATGAGCAGTTCTTC.

This sequence joins TRBV11-2 and TRBJ2-1; 12 nucleotides line up with TRBD2. The CDR3 is 15 residues long. Germline V gives CDR1 SGHAT, CDR2 FQNNGV. V trimming: 5 bases; J trimming: 5 bases; junction bases outside the gene matches: 4. CDR3 in amino acids: CASSPRTSGNNEQFF. DNA of the CDR3: TGTGCCAGCAGCCCCAGGACTAGCGGGAACAATGAGCAGTTCTTC.

The chain has TRBV6-5 and TRBJ2-1, with TRBD1 as a possible D gene (6 bases). The CDR3 totals 14 residues. Germline CDR1 reads MNHEY; CDR2 reads SVGAGI. V was trimmed by 6 bases and J by 6 bases, leaving 15 bases between them. The CDR3 here is CASSSRGSPNEQFF. For the CDR3, the DNA is TGTGCCAGCAGCTCTAGGGGGTCCCCCAATGAGCAGTTCTTC.

This chain joins TRBV13 and TRBJ2-3; 8 bases are shared with TRBD2. The trim removed 4 bases at V and 3 bases at J, leaving 9 bases unmatched. This CDR3 has 16 residues. Looked up from germline, CDR1 is PRHDT and CDR2 is FYEKMQ (reference sequence). In DNA, the CDR3 is TGTGCCAGCAGCTCACCAGCGGGAGATTGGACAGATACGCAGTATTTT. Its protein product is CASSSPAGDWTDTQYF.

The rearrangement links TRBV2 to TRBJ2-1; D is perhaps TRBD2 (5 bases). Looked up from germline, CDR1 is SNHLY and CDR2 is FYNNEI. There are 10 residues in the CDR3. Trimming stripped 6 bases from V and 10 bases from J, with 7 bases between. In nucleotides, the CDR3 is TGTGCCAGCAGGTCGGGGGAGCAGTTCTTC. Translated: CASRSGEQFF.

The V gene is TRBV5-1, the J gene TRBJ1-2, with no clear D. V dropped 5 bases and J dropped 2 bases, with 16 bases sitting between them. CDR3 size: 15 residues. The germline CDR1 and CDR2 sequences are SGHRS and YFSETQ. The CDR3 region has the DNA TGCGCCAGCAGGAGAAGGGCAGAGGGAAACTATGGCTACACCTTC. This sequence encodes CASRRRAEGNYGYTF.

The gene calls are TRBV15 and TRBJ2-3; 7 bases agree with TRBD2. The junction had 5 bases not matched to a gene; V was cut back by 8 bases and J by 0 bases. Germline CDR1 and CDR2: LNHNV and YYDKDF (reference sequence). The CDR3 contains 14 residues. DNA for the CDR3: TGTGCCACCGGGGCTAGCGGTAGCACAGATACGCAGTATTTT. Its translation is CATGASGSTDTQYF.

The chain combines TRBV4-2 with TRBJ2-3; D is uncertain. With 1 base removed from V and 3 bases from J, the gap between germline ends came to 11 bases. The CDR3 length is 15 residues. Germline V lookup: CDR1 LGHNA, CDR2 YNFKEQ. The CDR3 spells CASSQAQPLTDTQYF. The DNA for the CDR3 is TGTGCCAGCAGCCAAGCCCAACCTCTGACAGATACGCAGTATTTT.

This rearrangement joins TRBV4-1 to TRBJ1-2, with 10 nucleotides matching TRBD1. From germline, CDR1 is MGHRA and CDR2 YSYEKL. There are 15 residues in the CDR3. The V segment lost 8 bases and the J segment 2 bases; nucleotides outside the gene matches: 8. CDR3 nucleotide sequence: TGCGCCAGCTCCCAGGGGACAGGGGACAACTATGGCTACACCTTC. Its protein product is CASSQGTGDNYGYTF.

The chain combines TRBV4-1 with TRBJ2-1; 10 positions agree with TRBD1. The J segment lost 7 bases and the V segment lost 3 bases, leaving 6 bases of the junction unmatched. The CDR3 extends over 15 amino acids. Germline V gene sequence: CDR1 MGHRA, CDR2 YSYEKL. This CDR3 is CASSHTGTGDNEQFF. The CDR3 coding sequence is TGCGCCAGCAGCCACACCGGGACAGGGGATAATGAGCAGTTCTTC.

V usage is TRBV11-2 and J usage is TRBJ1-2; TRBD1 agrees at 9 bases. CDR3 length: 13 amino acids. V shed 5 bases and J 6 bases; nucleotides not matched to a gene: 4. Looked up from germline, CDR1 is SGHAT and CDR2 is FQNNGV. The CDR3 region has the DNA TGTGCCAGCAGCGGCCGGGACAGGGATGGCTACACCTTC. Its translation is CASSGRDRDGYTF. The full variable domain, its missing parts supplied by reference TRBV11-2 and TRBJ1-2, is EAGVAQSPRYKIIEKRQSVAFWCNPISGHATLYWYQQILGQGPKLLIQFQNNGVVDDSQLPKDRFSAERLKGVDSTLKIQPAKLEDSAVYLCASSGRDRDGYTFGSGTRLTVV.

The chain recombines TRBV12-5 with TRBJ1-5, with TRBD1 matching 8 bases. CDR3 size: 17 residues. Germline CDR1 reads LGHNT; CDR2 reads FRNRAP. Unmatched junction bases numbered 10, after V lost 6 bases and J lost 0 bases. CDR3 sequence reads: CASGETGAVHSNQPQHF. CDR3 DNA: TGTGCTAGTGGCGAGACAGGGGCCGTTCATAGCAATCAGCCCCAGCATTTT.

V usage is TRBV5-1 and J usage is TRBJ1-1; 10 positions agree with TRBD1. CDR1 and CDR2 (germline): SGHRS, YFSETQ. This CDR3 has 16 amino acids. Unmatched junction bases numbered 3, after V lost 0 bases and J lost 1 base. CDR3 nucleotide sequence: TGCGCCAGCAGCTTGGGGACAGGGGGTCGGAACACTGAAGCTTTCTTT. Residues: CASSLGTGGRNTEAFF.

This sequence joins TRBV19 and TRBJ1-5, with D perhaps TRBD1 (6 bases). Trimming took off 1 base at V and 3 bases at J, with 7 bases between the two ends. Germline V gives CDR1 LNHDA, CDR2 SQIVND (reference sequence). The CDR3 extends over 14 amino acids. For the CDR3, the DNA is TGTGCCAGTAGTATAGGGACAGTCAATCAGCCCCAGCATTTT. Protein: CASSIGTVNQPQHF. Looking up the rest from reference TRBV19 and TRBJ1-5 gives the full variable domain: DGGITQSPKYLFRKEGQNVTLSCEQNLNHDAMYWYRQDPGQGLRLIYYSQIVNDFQKGDIAEGYSVSREKKESFPLTVTSAQKNPTAFYLCASSIGTVNQPQHFGDGTRLSIL.

The CDR3 DNA sequence: TGTGCCAGCTCACCACTCGGACAGACCCAAGAGACCCAGTACTTC. Protein sequence: CASSPLGQTQETQYF. This chain uses TRBV18 with TRBJ2-5, with D possibly TRBD1 on 6 matching bases. The ends were cut back, 1 base at V and 1 base at J, with 10 bases in the middle. The CDR3 consists of 15 residues. The germline CDR1 and CDR2 sequences are KGHSH and LQKENI. Full variable domain (outside the CDR3, taken from reference TRBV18 and TRBJ2-5): NAGVMQNPRHLVRRRGQEARLRCSPMKGHSHVYWYRQLPEEGLKFMVYLQKENIIDESGMPKERFSAEFPKEGPSILRIQQVVRGDSAAYFCASSPLGQTQETQYFGPGTRLLVL.

The rearrangement joins TRBV2 to TRBJ2-7; a possible D gene is TRBD2 (5 bases). V was cut by 8 bases and J by 2 bases, with 7 bases left in between. The CDR3 runs 11 residues. Germline V gives CDR1 SNHLY, CDR2 FYNNEI. The CDR3 DNA sequence: TGTGCCAGCGGGAGCACCTACGAGCAGTACTTC. The encoded protein is CASGSTYEQYF.

V gene TRBV5-1 combines with J gene TRBJ1-6, with D unresolved. The germline V gene has CDR1 SGHRS and CDR2 YFSETQ. This CDR3 comprises 16 residues. V lost 4 bases and J lost 8, with 19 bases in between. The CDR3 DNA is TGCGCCAGCAGCAAACGACTTGGGGTGGCGGATTCACCCCTCCACTTT. Translation gives CASSKRLGVADSPLHF.

V gene TRBV2 combines with J gene TRBJ1-5; D uncertain. This CDR3 region has 15 residues. V gave up 1 base and J gave up 9 bases, with 16 bases separating them. CDR1 is SNHLY and CDR2 is FYNNEI in the germline V gene. The CDR3 sequence is CASSEVGVGISPQHF. DNA for the CDR3: TGTGCCAGCAGTGAAGTCGGGGTGGGGATATCGCCCCAGCATTTT.

The genes are TRBV28 and TRBJ2-5; 8 nucleotides align to TRBD1. Trimming at V came to 5 bases and at J to 5 bases, leaving 13 bases not matched to a gene. Germline V lookup: CDR1 MDHEN, CDR2 SYDVKM. This CDR3 spans 16 amino acids. The CDR3, as DNA: TGTGCCAGCAGTACAAAAACGAGGACAGGGAGGGAGACCCAGTACTTC. Residues: CASSTKTRTGRETQYF.

The chain links TRBV5-1 to TRBJ2-1, with 8 bases aligning to TRBD2. The CDR3 length is 20 residues. V lost 2 bases to trimming and J lost 4 bases; unmatched junction nucleotides: 20. Germline CDR1 SGHRS, CDR2 YFSETQ. CDR3 nucleotide sequence: TGCGCCAGCAGCTTATGGGAGCTGACAAAAGCGGGAGAGATTTACAATGAGCAGTTCTTC. Its translation: CASSLWELTKAGEIYNEQFF.

This clone has just a few counts. The chain is built from TRBV30 and TRBJ1-1; 9 bases agree with TRBD1. CDR1 is GTSNPN, CDR2 SVGIG, per germline (reference sequence). The CDR3 has 20 amino acids. The J segment lost 2 bases and the V segment lost 2 bases, leaving 21 bases of the junction unmatched. The DNA for the CDR3 is TGTGCCTGGAGTCCGAGACAGGGGGGAAAAACAGTTTTCCCAAACACTGAAGCTTTCTTT. It codes for CAWSPRQGGKTVFPNTEAFF.

The chain links TRBV4-1 to TRBJ2-1; tentative D call: TRBD2 (6 bases). The CDR3 has 17 residues. From germline, CDR1 is MGHRA and CDR2 YSYEKL. V lost 0 bases to trimming and J lost 0 bases, with 12 bases between them. The CDR3 bases are TGCGCCAGCAGCCAAGATTCCAGCGGGCGCTCCTACAATGAGCAGTTCTTC. Protein sequence: CASSQDSSGRSYNEQFF.

The table lists this clone with a few counts. The chain recombines TRBV7-6 with TRBJ1-6, with 9 bases matching TRBD1. This CDR3 has 16 amino acids. CDR1 is SGHVS and CDR2 is FNYEAQ in the germline V gene. V trimming: 3 bases; J trimming: 6 bases; junction bases outside the gene matches: 6. In nucleotides, the CDR3 is TGTGCCAGCAGCTTCCGGGACAGGGCGGGTAATTCACCCCTCCACTTT. Amino acid sequence: CASSFRDRAGNSPLHF.